These 28 T cell receptor beta chains share one sample of origin, sequenced in a study of blood T cell repertoires in COVID-19. Profiling relied on immunoSEQ multiplex PCR, and the TCRdb table lists in-frame clones only, not all of them. The sample holds approximately 290,000 clones, 90% seen once. The sequencing sample was made of PBMCs or T cells enriched from blood (not recorded which). These receptors were collected from a woman aged 18-30 years with acute COVID-19.

The rearrangement links TRBV5-6 to TRBJ2-7, with 12 bases identical to TRBD2. The germline V gene encodes CDR1 SGHDT and CDR2 YYEEEE. The CDR3 has 14 amino acids. V lost 4 bases to trimming and J lost 4 bases; unmatched junction nucleotides: 3. The CDR3 loop reads CASSLTSGSYEQYF. The CDR3 DNA sequence: TGTGCCAGCAGCCTGACTAGCGGGAGTTACGAGCAGTACTTC.

The V gene is TRBV6-5, the J gene TRBJ1-1; D is perhaps TRBD1 (5 bases). V was shortened by 4 bases and J by 8 bases, with 17 bases between the two germline ends. The germline V gene has CDR1 MNHEY and CDR2 SVGAGI. The CDR3 extends over 14 amino acids. CDR3 coding DNA: TGTGCCAGCAGTTGGGGGGAGGGGCTCAGGGAAGCTTTCTTT. It specifies CASSWGEGLREAFF.

The genes are TRBV2 and TRBJ2-7, with TRBD1 matching 9 bases. The CDR3 totals 15 residues. J gave up 3 bases and V 2 bases, and 5 bases lay outside the gene matches. Germline V CDR1 and CDR2: SNHLY, FYNNEI. The CDR3 is CASSEWDRVLYEQYF. CDR3 in DNA: TGTGCCAGCAGTGAATGGGACAGGGTCCTCTACGAGCAGTACTTC.

This clone was seen only once. The rearrangement uses TRBV28 and TRBJ1-2, with D perhaps matching TRBD1 (5 bases). The V gene lost 6 bases and the J gene lost 5 bases, with 13 bases spanning the gap. The germline CDR1 and CDR2 sequences are MDHEN and SYDVKM. The CDR3 is 13 residues long. CDR3 loop: CASSPREVYGYTF. CDR3 in DNA: TGTGCCAGCAGCCCCAGGGAGGTATATGGCTACACCTTC.

The J gene is TRBJ1-2, the V gene TRBV5-6; D unclear. This CDR3 is 15 amino acids long. Trimming took off 2 bases at V and 4 bases at J, with 15 bases between the two ends. Germline assignment: CDR1 SGHDT and CDR2 YYEEEE. The CDR3 region is CASSLLDGGGYGYTF. The CDR3 DNA is TGTGCCAGCAGCTTATTGGACGGAGGAGGCTATGGCTACACCTTC.

J is TRBJ2-1 and V is TRBV27; a weak D match, TRBD2 (5 bases). The ends were cut back, 5 bases at V and 2 bases at J, with 10 bases in the middle. This CDR3 is 14 amino acids long. Germline-derived CDR1 and CDR2 are MNHEY and SMNVEV (reference sequence). CDR3 sequence reads: CASSLGSAYNEQFF. In nucleotides, the CDR3 is TGTGCCAGCAGTCTGGGTAGCGCCTACAATGAGCAGTTCTTC.

This rearrangement joins TRBV2 to TRBJ1-1; D remains unclear. Trimming left V 6 bases short and J 8 bases short, with 7 bases between. Germline V gene lookup returns CDR1 SNHLY and CDR2 FYNNEI. This CDR3 region has 10 residues. The CDR3 region is CASSVTEAFF. The CDR3 bases are TGTGCCAGCAGCGTGACAGAAGCTTTCTTT.

A single count supports this clone. The chain couples TRBV3-1 (or the pseudogene TRBV3-2) to TRBJ2-4; maybe TRBD2 (6 bases). This CDR3 is 15 amino acids long. Germline V CDR1 and CDR2: LGHDT, YNNKEL (reference sequence). Trimming took off 0 bases at V and 11 bases at J, with 17 bases between the two ends. DNA of the CDR3: TGTGCCAGCAGCCAAGATCTTCCTAGCGAATCACTTCAGTACTTC. Translating gives CASSQDLPSESLQYF.

This clone is a singleton in its sample. One end of the junction varies from germline; a read error may be responsible. The chain has TRBV7-9 and TRBJ2-7; 8 nucleotides agree with TRBD1. Looked up from germline, CDR1 is SEHNR and CDR2 is FQNEAQ (reference sequence). There are 16 residues in the CDR3. CDR3 coding DNA: TGTGCCAGCAGCTTCTCTGGGACAGGTGGCTCCAACGAGCAGTACTTC. Translating gives CASSFSGTGGSNEQYF.

The V call is TRBV6-5, the J call TRBJ1-5, with a possible D match to TRBD1 (5 bases). V lost 6 bases and J lost 2, with 8 bases in between. Germline values: CDR1 MNHEY, CDR2 SVGAGI. The CDR3 is made up of 13 amino acids. The CDR3 spells CASRNRRNQPQHF. Here the CDR3 DNA reads TGTGCCAGCAGGAACAGGCGCAATCAGCCCCAGCATTTT.

In its sample, this clone was seen many times. This chain links TRBV19 with TRBJ2-5; 9 nucleotides match TRBD2. V was pared by 1 base and J by 5 bases, with 8 bases of the junction left unmatched. This CDR3 has 16 amino acids. Looked up from germline, CDR1 is LNHDA and CDR2 is SQIVND (reference sequence). The CDR3 loop reads CASSIVPSGIGETQYF. The CDR3, as DNA: TGTGCCAGTAGTATAGTCCCTAGCGGGATAGGGGAGACCCAGTACTTC.

The chain couples TRBV11-2 to TRBJ2-5; 12 bases are shared with TRBD2. This CDR3 has 15 residues. With V trimmed by 6 bases and J by 5 bases, 7 bases remained unmatched. Germline V gives CDR1 SGHAT, CDR2 FQNNGV. The CDR3 coding sequence is TGTGCCAGCAGTTACCGACTAGCGGGAGTCGAGACCCAGTACTTC. Encoded protein: CASSYRLAGVETQYF.

The chain couples TRBV24-1 to TRBJ1-1, with TRBD1 matching over 7 bases. The CDR3 runs to 17 residues. V lost 3 bases to trimming and J lost 4 bases; unmatched junction nucleotides: 13. Germline V gene lookup returns CDR1 KGHDR and CDR2 SFDVKD. DNA for the CDR3: TGTGCCACCAGTGATGGAGCAGGGGGGAAGATGGGCACTGAAGCTTTCTTT. Its protein product is CATSDGAGGKMGTEAFF.

As for this clone: One end of the junction varies from germline; a read error may be responsible. This chain joins TRBV15 and TRBJ1-1; D might be TRBD1 (5 bases). The CDR3 runs 16 residues. Germline V gene lookup returns CDR1 LNHNV and CDR2 YYDKDF (reference sequence). In nucleotides, the CDR3 is TGTGTCACCAGCAGAGATCGGGAGGGCAGGGAAACTGAAGCTTTCTTT. This sequence encodes CVTSRDREGRETEAFF. Together with reference TRBV15 and TRBJ1-1, the CDR3 gives the full variable domain: DAMVIQNPRYQVTQFGKPVTLSCSQTLNHNVMYWYQQKSSQAPKLLFHYYDKDFNNEADTPDNFQSRRPNTSFCFLDIRSPGLGDTAMYLCVTSRDREGRETEAFFGQGTRLTVV.

The V and J genes are TRBV28 and TRBJ1-1, with D perhaps TRBD1 (5 bases). V dropped 3 bases and J dropped 4 bases, with 15 bases sitting between them. The CDR3 loop spans 15 amino acids. Looked up from germline, CDR1 is MDHEN and CDR2 is SYDVKM. The CDR3 is CASSFYGALGTEAFF. The CDR3 bases are TGTGCCAGCAGTTTCTATGGGGCGCTCGGCACTGAAGCTTTCTTT.

The chain carries TRBV12-5 and TRBJ2-3; perhaps TRBD2 as D (6 bases). Germline V CDR1 and CDR2: LGHNT, FRNRAP. Trimming removed 5 bases at V and 0 bases at J, with 15 bases between. CDR3 length equals 16 residues. CDR3 coding DNA: TGTGCTAGTGGTCCTCCGGGGACTCCTAGCACAGATACGCAGTATTTT. It is translated as CASGPPGTPSTDTQYF.

This clone has just a few counts. This chain connects TRBV6-2 or TRBV6-3 to TRBJ2-5, with D possibly matching TRBD2 (6 bases). Germline values: CDR1 MNHEY, CDR2 SVGEGT. The V gene lost 2 bases and the J gene lost 0 bases, with 10 bases spanning the gap. The CDR3 consists of 15 residues. The CDR3 DNA reads TGTGCCAGCAGTTACCCCCTAGCGTACCAAGAGACCCAGTACTTC. This gives the protein CASSYPLAYQETQYF.

The chain joins TRBV12-3 or TRBV12-4 to TRBJ2-5; possible D gene TRBD1, 6 bases. With 3 bases removed from V and 7 bases from J, the gap between germline ends came to 12 bases. The CDR3 contains 13 residues. The CDR3 coding sequence is TGTGCCAGCAGTTTCCAGGGGCTGGGGACCCAGTACTTC. Translating gives CASSFQGLGTQYF.

The J gene is TRBJ2-7, the V gene TRBV7-8; 7 bases map to TRBD1. J was trimmed by 4 bases and V by 2 bases; bases with no gene match: 2. This CDR3 contains 13 residues. CDR1 and CDR2 (germline): SGHVS, FQNEAQ. In DNA, the CDR3 is TGTGCCAGCAGCTTATACAGGGGATACGAGCAGTACTTC. Amino acid sequence: CASSLYRGYEQYF.

J is TRBJ2-7 and V is TRBV6-5, with 7 bases identical to TRBD1. With V trimmed by 0 bases and J by 2 bases, 4 bases remained unmatched. The CDR3 loop spans 15 amino acids. The germline V gene encodes CDR1 MNHEY and CDR2 SVGAGI. The CDR3, as DNA: TGTGCCAGCAGTTACTCGGACAGGACTGCCTACGAGCAGTACTTC. Translation: CASSYSDRTAYEQYF.

The genes are TRBV14 and TRBJ2-3, with 8 positions matching TRBD2. The CDR3 sequence is 17 residues long. J lost 3 bases, V lost 4 bases, and 12 bases had no gene match. The germline V gene has CDR1 SGHDN and CDR2 FVKESK. CDR3 amino acids: CASSPPPLAGGTDTQYF. CDR3 coding DNA: TGTGCCAGCAGCCCACCCCCCCTCGCGGGAGGTACAGATACGCAGTATTTT. Based on the CDR3 plus reference TRBV14 and TRBJ2-3, the full variable domain is EAGVTQFPSHSVIEKGQTVTLRCDPISGHDNLYWYRRVMGKEIKFLLHFVKESKQDESGMPNNRFLAERTGGTYSTLKVQPAELEDSGVYFCASSPPPLAGGTDTQYFGPGTRLTVL.

This clone was observed many times. The chain uses TRBV14 and TRBJ1-4; 7 bases align to TRBD1. This CDR3 is built from 15 residues. Trimming removed 3 bases from V and 8 bases from J; junction bases left unmatched: 9. The germline V gene has CDR1 SGHDN and CDR2 FVKESK. As DNA, the CDR3 is TGTGCCAGCAGCCAGAATGAGGGGGCGAGAGAAAAACTGTTTTTT. Protein: CASSQNEGAREKLFF.

The chain carries TRBV19 and TRBJ1-1, with D possibly TRBD1 on 5 matching bases. The CDR3 length is 13 residues. Trimming took off 9 bases at V and 1 base at J, with 12 bases between the two ends. Germline CDR1 is LNHDA and CDR2 is SQIVND (reference sequence). CDR3 nucleotide sequence: TGTGCCAGCAAGGGAGGGGCGAACACTGAAGCTTTCTTT. Translation gives CASKGGANTEAFF.

This chain joins TRBV5-6 and TRBJ1-3; 7 nucleotides line up with TRBD1. Germline V lookup: CDR1 SGHDT, CDR2 YYEEEE. The CDR3 has 17 amino acids. With 2 bases clipped from V and 0 bases from J, the junction kept 8 bases outside the gene matches. CDR3 loop: CASSLSGTALSGNTIYF. The CDR3 DNA reads as TGTGCCAGCAGCTTATCCGGGACAGCGCTCTCTGGAAACACCATATATTTT. Full variable domain (remainder filled in from reference TRBV5-6 and TRBJ1-3): DAGVTQSPTHLIKTRGQQVTLRCSPKSGHDTVSWYQQALGQGPQFIFQYYEEEERQRGNFPDRFSGHQFPNYSSELNVNALLLGDSALYLCASSLSGTALSGNTIYFGEGSWLTVV.

The chain joins TRBV28 to TRBJ2-5; TRBD1 agrees at 9 bases. This CDR3 comprises 15 residues. Per the germline V gene, CDR1 is MDHEN and CDR2 is SYDVKM. V lost 6 bases and J lost 4; bases outside the gene matches: 9. The chain's CDR3 is CASSMTGGRRETQYF. CDR3 nucleotide sequence: TGTGCCAGCAGCATGACAGGGGGGCGACGAGAGACCCAGTACTTC.

This chain uses TRBV5-1 with TRBJ2-5, with 12 positions matching TRBD2. The germline gives CDR1 SGHRS, CDR2 YFSETQ. This CDR3 is 15 amino acids long. J was trimmed by 13 bases and V by 5 bases; bases with no gene match: 15. The CDR3 nucleotides read TGCGCCAGCAGTAAGACTAGCGGGAGCAACTTTCCTCGGTACTTC. Its translation is CASSKTSGSNFPRYF.

The V and J genes are TRBV5-6 and TRBJ1-5; possibly TRBD1 for D (6 bases). The V end lost 2 bases, the J end lost 4 bases, and 10 bases lay between the germline ends. From germline, CDR1 is SGHDT and CDR2 YYEEEE. The CDR3 is 14 residues long. This CDR3 is CASSFGTPNQPQHF. In DNA, the CDR3 is TGTGCCAGCAGCTTCGGGACACCGAATCAGCCCCAGCATTTT.

The chain is built from TRBV9 and TRBJ1-4, with 10 bases that match TRBD1. The junction had 3 bases not matched to a gene; V was cut back by 4 bases and J by 6 bases. CDR3 size: 14 residues. CDR1 is SGDLS, CDR2 YYNGEE, per germline. In DNA form, the CDR3 reads TGTGCCAGCAGCCTGACAGGGGGCGATGAAAAACTGTTTTTT. Its translation: CASSLTGGDEKLFF.